The entry below gives a single TCR beta chain sequence along with its context. CDR1 is SEHNR and CDR2 is FQNEAQ in the germline V gene (reference sequence). The V gene end was trimmed by 4 bases and the J gene end by 5 bases; junction bases not matched to a gene: 12. The CDR3 extends over 16 amino acids. Original data processing: Counts of nucleated cells, estimated from reference gene primer amplification, were obtained. Data came from immunoSEQ multiplex PCR; TCRdb stores just in-frame clones and leaves some out. The DNA gave D and trimming, while V, J and clone size come from that table. The profile shows about 75,000 clones, 84% of them singletons. This sample was included in a study of blood T cell repertoires in COVID-19. Study-level information: Acute and convalescent COVID-19 samples came from the United States, Italy and Spain. T cells, B-cell-depleted T cells, or PBMCs provided the cDNA or gDNA that served as material.

The clonotype was recovered from a woman aged 45-65 years with acute or convalescent COVID-19. V and J are TRBV7-9 and TRBJ2-3, with TRBD1 identical over 7 bases. The specimen sequenced was peripheral blood. CDR3 in amino acids: CASSSWTGPFRDTQYF. The CDR3 region has the DNA TGTGCCAGCAGCTCCTGGACAGGCCCTTTTAGAGATACGCAGTATTTT. The full variable domain, with the rest looked up from reference TRBV7-9 and TRBJ2-3, is DTGVSQNPRHKITKRGQNVTFRCDPISEHNRLYWYRQTLGQGPEFLTYFQNEAQLEKSRLLSDRFSAERPKGSFSTLEIQRTEQGDSAMYLCASSSWTGPFRDTQYFGPGTRLTVL.